This T cell receptor (beta chain) is drawn from a study of blood T cell repertoires in COVID-19. About the research overall: Samples of COVID-19 (acute and convalescent) were obtained from the United States, Italy and Spain. T cells, B-cell-depleted T cells, or PBMCs provided the cDNA or gDNA that served as material.

Original analysis: Cell counts per sample came from amplifying reference gene primers. TCRdb's table, derived via immunoSEQ multiplex PCR, lists solely in-frame clones and lacks some. D and trimming were read from the DNA, whereas the V and J calls and clone size are those reported in that table. Among some 42,000 clones listed, approximately 85% were seen once. V lost 5 bases and J 0 bases, leaving 16 bases between the germline ends. Germline CDR1 reads MGHDK; CDR2 reads SYGVNS. The CDR3 is 17 residues long. The gene calls are TRBV25-1 and TRBJ2-2; weak D call: TRBD1 (5 bases). The receptor's source is a human donor in a cohort sampled during active COVID-19. The source material was peripheral blood. Written as DNA, the CDR3 is TGTGCCAGCAGTCCCCTTGGGGCGGTTTCGAACACCGGGGAGCTGTTTTTT. Its translation is CASSPLGAVSNTGELFF.